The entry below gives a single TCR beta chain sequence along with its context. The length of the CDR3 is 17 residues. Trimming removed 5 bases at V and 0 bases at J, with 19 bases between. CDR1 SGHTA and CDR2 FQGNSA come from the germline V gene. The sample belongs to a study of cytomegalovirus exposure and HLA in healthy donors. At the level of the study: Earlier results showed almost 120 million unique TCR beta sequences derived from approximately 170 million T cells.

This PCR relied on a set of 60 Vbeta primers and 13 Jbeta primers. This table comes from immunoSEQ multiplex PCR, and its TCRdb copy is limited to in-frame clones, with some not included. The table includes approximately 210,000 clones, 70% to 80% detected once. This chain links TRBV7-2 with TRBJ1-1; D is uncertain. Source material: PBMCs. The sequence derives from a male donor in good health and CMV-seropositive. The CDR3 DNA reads TGTGCCAGCAGCCCCCGAGTCACAGTAGTCATGAACACTGAAGCTTTCTTT. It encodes CASSPRVTVVMNTEAFF.